This T cell receptor (beta chain) was retrieved from a study of shared clonotypes between healthy human individuals. General study points: The generation probabilities recorded for non-shared clonotypes fell below those of clonotypes shared by all four donors.

The test was conducted at deep level. In replicate PCRs of sorted subsets, approximately 210 ng DNA, about 30,000 T cell genomes, was used. This table comes from immunoSEQ multiplex PCR, and its TCRdb copy is limited to in-frame clones, with some not included. The table has millions of clones, over 85% seen once. Trimming took 5 bases from V and 4 from J; bases not matched to a gene: 7. CDR3 size: 15 residues. Germline V gives CDR1 LGHNT, CDR2 FRNRAP. Remarks on this clone: Antigen: not known.

V is TRBV12-5 and J is TRBJ2-1; 8 bases are a match to TRBD2. Specimen: naive CD4+ T cells sorted from blood. The subset: CD45RA+ positively selected. The clonotype originates from a man aged 18 to 30 in good health. The CDR3 DNA reads as TGTGCTAGTGGTCTCCCGACTAGCGCTTACAATGAGCAGTTCTTC. It codes for CASGLPTSAYNEQFF.